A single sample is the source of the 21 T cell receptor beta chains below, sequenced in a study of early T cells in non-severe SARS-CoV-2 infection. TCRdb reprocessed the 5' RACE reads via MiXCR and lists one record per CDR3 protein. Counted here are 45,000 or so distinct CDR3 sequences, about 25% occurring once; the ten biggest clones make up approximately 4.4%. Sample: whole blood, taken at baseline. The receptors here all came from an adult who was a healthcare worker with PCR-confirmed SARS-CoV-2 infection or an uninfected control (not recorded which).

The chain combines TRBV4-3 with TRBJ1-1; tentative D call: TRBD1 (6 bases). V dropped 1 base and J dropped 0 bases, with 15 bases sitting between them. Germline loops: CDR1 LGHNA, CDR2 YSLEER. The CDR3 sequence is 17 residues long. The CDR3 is CASSQGRITGLNTEAFF. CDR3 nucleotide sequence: TGCGCCAGCAGCCAAGGAAGAATCACAGGGCTGAACACTGAAGCTTTCTTT.

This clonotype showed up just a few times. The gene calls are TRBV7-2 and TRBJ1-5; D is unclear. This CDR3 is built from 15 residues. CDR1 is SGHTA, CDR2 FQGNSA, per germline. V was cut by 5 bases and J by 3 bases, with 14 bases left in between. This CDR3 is CASSPKPGSNQPQHF. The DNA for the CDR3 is TGTGCCAGCAGCCCGAAGCCCGGATCCAATCAGCCCCAGCATTTT.

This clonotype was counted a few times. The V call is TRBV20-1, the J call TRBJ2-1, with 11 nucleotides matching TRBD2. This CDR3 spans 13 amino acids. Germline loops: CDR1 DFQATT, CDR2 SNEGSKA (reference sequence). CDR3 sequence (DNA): TGCGGTCTTCTAGCGGGGGGATACAATGAGCAGTTCTTC. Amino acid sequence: CGLLAGGYNEQFF.

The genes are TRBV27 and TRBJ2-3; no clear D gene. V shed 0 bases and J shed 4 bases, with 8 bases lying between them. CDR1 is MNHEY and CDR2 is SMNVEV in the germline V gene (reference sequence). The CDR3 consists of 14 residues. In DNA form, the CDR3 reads TGTGCCAGCAGTTTATCTCCGGCCGCAGATACGCAGTATTTT. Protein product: CASSLSPAADTQYF.

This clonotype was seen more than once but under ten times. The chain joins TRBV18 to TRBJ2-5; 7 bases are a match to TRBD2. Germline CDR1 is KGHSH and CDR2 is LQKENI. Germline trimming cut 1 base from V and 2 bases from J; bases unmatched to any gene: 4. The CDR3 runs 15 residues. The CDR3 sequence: CASSPRGGGQETQYF. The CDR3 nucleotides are TGTGCCAGCTCACCACGCGGCGGGGGTCAAGAGACCCAGTACTTC. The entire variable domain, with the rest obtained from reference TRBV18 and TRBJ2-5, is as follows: NAGVMQNPRHLVRRRGQEARLRCSPMKGHSHVYWYRQLPEEGLKFMVYLQKENIIDESGMPKERFSAEFPKEGPSILRIQQVVRGDSAAYFCASSPRGGGQETQYFGPGTRLLVL.

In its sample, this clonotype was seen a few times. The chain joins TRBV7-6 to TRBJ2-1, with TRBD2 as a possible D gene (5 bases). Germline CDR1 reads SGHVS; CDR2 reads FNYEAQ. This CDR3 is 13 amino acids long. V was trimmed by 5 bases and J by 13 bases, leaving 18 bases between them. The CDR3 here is CASSPGTADGQFF. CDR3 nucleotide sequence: TGTGCCAGCAGCCCGGGAACGGCGGATGGACAGTTCTTC.

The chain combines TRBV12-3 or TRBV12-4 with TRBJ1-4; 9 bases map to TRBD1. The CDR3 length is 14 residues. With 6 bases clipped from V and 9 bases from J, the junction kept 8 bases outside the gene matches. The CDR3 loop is CASRSGTGTQKLFF. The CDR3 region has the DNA TGTGCCAGCAGATCCGGGACAGGGACTCAAAAACTGTTTTTT.

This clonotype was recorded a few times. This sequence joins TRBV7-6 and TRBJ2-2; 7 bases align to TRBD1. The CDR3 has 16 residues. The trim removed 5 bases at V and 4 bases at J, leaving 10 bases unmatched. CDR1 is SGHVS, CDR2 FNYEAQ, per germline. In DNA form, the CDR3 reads TGTGCCAGCAGCCCACCAACAGGGGCGGCCACCGGGGAGCTGTTTTTT. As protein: CASSPPTGAATGELFF.

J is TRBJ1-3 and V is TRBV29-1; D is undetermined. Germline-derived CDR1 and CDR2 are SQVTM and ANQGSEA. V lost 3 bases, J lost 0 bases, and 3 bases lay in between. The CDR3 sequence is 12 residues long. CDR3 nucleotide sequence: TGCAGCGTTGAGTTCTCTGGAAACACCATATATTTT. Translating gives CSVEFSGNTIYF.

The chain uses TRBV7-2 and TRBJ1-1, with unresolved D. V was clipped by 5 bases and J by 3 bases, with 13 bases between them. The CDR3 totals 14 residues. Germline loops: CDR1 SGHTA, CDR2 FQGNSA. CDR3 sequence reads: CASSPVLGDTEAFF. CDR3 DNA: TGTGCCAGCAGCCCCGTGTTGGGAGACACTGAAGCTTTCTTT.

CDR3 protein: CASTRDTPYGYTF. The CDR3 region has the DNA TGTGCCAGCACCCGGGACACTCCGTATGGCTACACCTTC. The rearrangement links TRBV18 to TRBJ1-2, with D tentatively TRBD1 (6 bases). Germline V gives CDR1 KGHSH, CDR2 LQKENI. The CDR3 length is 13 residues. V lost 8 bases to trimming and J lost 5 bases, with 15 bases between them. Full variable domain (remainder filled in from reference TRBV18 and TRBJ1-2): NAGVMQNPRHLVRRRGQEARLRCSPMKGHSHVYWYRQLPEEGLKFMVYLQKENIIDESGMPKERFSAEFPKEGPSILRIQQVVRGDSAAYFCASTRDTPYGYTFGSGTRLTVV.

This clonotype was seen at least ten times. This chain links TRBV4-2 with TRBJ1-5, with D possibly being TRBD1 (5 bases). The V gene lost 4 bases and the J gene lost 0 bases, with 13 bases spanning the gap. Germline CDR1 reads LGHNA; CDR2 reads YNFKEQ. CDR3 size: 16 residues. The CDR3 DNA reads TGTGCCAGCAGCCCCACCGGGGCAGATAGCAATCAGCCCCAGCATTTT. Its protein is CASSPTGADSNQPQHF.

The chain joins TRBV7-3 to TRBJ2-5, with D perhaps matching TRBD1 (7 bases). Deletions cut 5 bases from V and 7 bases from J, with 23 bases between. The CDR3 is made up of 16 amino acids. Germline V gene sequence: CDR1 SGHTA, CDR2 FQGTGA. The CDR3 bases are TGTGCCAGCAGCCAAGGGCAGGGGGACTCGGCAGGGACCCAGTACTTC. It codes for CASSQGQGDSAGTQYF.

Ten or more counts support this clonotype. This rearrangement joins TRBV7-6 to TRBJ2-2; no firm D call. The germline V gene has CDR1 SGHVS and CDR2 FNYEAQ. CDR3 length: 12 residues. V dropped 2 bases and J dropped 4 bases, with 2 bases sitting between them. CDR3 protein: CASSLLTGELFF. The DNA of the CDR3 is TGTGCCAGCAGCTTACTCACCGGGGAGCTGTTTTTT.

CDR3 nucleotides: TGCGCCAGCAGCCAAGATCCCGCGGCTAGCGGGGAAGGCTATGAGCAGTTCTTC. Encoded protein: CASSQDPAASGEGYEQFF. V is TRBV4-3 and J is TRBJ2-1, with TRBD2 matching 9 bases. The trim removed 0 bases at V and 8 bases at J, leaving 14 bases unmatched. This CDR3 contains 18 residues. CDR1 and CDR2 from the germline V gene are LGHNA and YSLEER.

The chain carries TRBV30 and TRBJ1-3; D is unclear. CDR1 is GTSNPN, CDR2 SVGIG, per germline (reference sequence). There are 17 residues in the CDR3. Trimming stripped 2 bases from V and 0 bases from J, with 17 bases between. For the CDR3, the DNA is TGTGCCTGGAGTAGAGAACAGAAATTACGCTCTGGAAACACCATATATTTT. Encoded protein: CAWSREQKLRSGNTIYF.

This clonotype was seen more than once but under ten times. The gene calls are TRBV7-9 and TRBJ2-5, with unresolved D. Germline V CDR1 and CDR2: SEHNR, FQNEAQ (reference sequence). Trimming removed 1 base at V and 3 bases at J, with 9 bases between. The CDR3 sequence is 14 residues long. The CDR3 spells CASSLVGKKETQYF. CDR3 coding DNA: TGTGCCAGCAGCTTAGTCGGCAAGAAAGAGACCCAGTACTTC.

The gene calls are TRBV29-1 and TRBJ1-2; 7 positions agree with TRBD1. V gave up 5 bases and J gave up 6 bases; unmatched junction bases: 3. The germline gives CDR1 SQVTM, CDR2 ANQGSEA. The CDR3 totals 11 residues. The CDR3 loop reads CSVKGADGYTF. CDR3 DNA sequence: TGCAGCGTTAAGGGGGCAGATGGCTACACCTTC.

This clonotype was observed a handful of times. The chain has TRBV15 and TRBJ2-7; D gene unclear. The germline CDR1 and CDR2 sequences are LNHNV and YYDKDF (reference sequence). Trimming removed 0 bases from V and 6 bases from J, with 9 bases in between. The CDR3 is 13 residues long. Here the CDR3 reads CATSRDSLSEQYF. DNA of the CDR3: TGTGCCACCAGCAGAGATTCCCTTAGCGAGCAGTACTTC.

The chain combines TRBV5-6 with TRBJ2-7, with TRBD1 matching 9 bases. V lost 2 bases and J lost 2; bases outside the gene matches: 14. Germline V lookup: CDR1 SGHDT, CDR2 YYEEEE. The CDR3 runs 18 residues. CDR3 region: CASSFGDGQGMVAYEQYF. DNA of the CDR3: TGTGCCAGCAGCTTTGGGGATGGACAGGGGATGGTAGCCTACGAGCAGTACTTC. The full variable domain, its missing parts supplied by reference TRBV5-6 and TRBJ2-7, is DAGVTQSPTHLIKTRGQQVTLRCSPKSGHDTVSWYQQALGQGPQFIFQYYEEEERQRGNFPDRFSGHQFPNYSSELNVNALLLGDSALYLCASSFGDGQGMVAYEQYFGPGTRLTVT.

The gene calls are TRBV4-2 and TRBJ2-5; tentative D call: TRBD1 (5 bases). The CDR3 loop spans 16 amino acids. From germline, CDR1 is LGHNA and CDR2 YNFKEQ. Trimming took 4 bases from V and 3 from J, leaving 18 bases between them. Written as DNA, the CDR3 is TGTGCCAGCAGCCCTCGTGGGGCCGTAGGTAAAGAGACCCAGTACTTC. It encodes CASSPRGAVGKETQYF.